A selection of T cell receptor beta chains follows, all from one sample in a study of T-cell memory formation after mild COVID-19. TCRdb reprocessed the 5' RACE reads via MiXCR and lists one record per CDR3 protein. Among a few hundred thousand distinct CDR3 sequences listed, 7.5% to 9.5% were seen once. Source material: PBMCs or a T cell subset sorted from them (not recorded which). The receptor source for this set is a young man who had mild COVID-19 (a few samples of this study predate the infection). Cell type and time point are not known. CDR3s include the opening cysteine and the closing phenylalanine or tryptophan.

TRBV5-5,TRBJ1-2,CASTPDLGVANYGYTF
TRBV4-1,TRBJ1-2,CASSQDSSRYTF
TRBV7-2,TRBJ2-4,CASSSPFLAGGPGNIQYF
TRBV7-3,TRBJ2-3,CASSLTRDADTQYF
TRBV24-1,TRBJ1-5,CATSDGPGTNQPQHF
TRBV7-2,TRBJ2-3,CASSYPGRSTDTQYF
TRBV5-1,TRBJ2-3,CASSLTDPSTDTQYF
TRBV7-2,TRBJ1-4,CASSSTGTLDEKLFF
TRBV29-1,TRBJ2-1,CSVGYTGEQFF
TRBV13,TRBJ1-6,CASSLYKSSYNSPLHF
TRBV7-3,TRBJ2-2,CASSSVTGDTGELFF
TRBV24-1,TRBJ2-2,CATSDLPATNTGELFF
TRBV7-9,TRBJ2-1,CASSYSGSSDNEQFF
TRBV20-1,TRBJ2-7,CSARATYEQYF
TRBV4-1,TRBJ1-1,CASSSVTGMNTEAFF
TRBV29-1,TRBJ2-3,CSVGVDTQYF
TRBV12-3/TRBV12-4,TRBJ1-1,CASGREAFF
TRBV20-1,TRBJ2-5,CSARDQGTGETQYF
TRBV6-5,TRBJ1-2,CASSYQGMGGYTF
TRBV6-2/TRBV6-3,TRBJ1-2,CASSYSAGDGYTF
TRBV5-1,TRBJ2-1,CASRVTTTYNEQFF
TRBV4-3,TRBJ2-7,CASSQDPYYEQYF
TRBV28,TRBJ1-1,CASHTGTEAFF
TRBV12-3/TRBV12-4,TRBJ1-2,CASSLTPPGYGYTF
TRBV2,TRBJ2-5,CASSDLETQYF
TRBV11-2,TRBJ2-5,CATSTGSVVETQYF
TRBV4-3,TRBJ2-4,CASSLRDSNIQYF
TRBV6-6,TRBJ1-4,CASRRTATNEKLFF
TRBV15,TRBJ1-1,CATQSTGNTEAFF
TRBV5-1,TRBJ1-4,CASSSGQGTATNEKLFF
TRBV30,TRBJ2-7,CAWSTGYEQYF
TRBV6-1,TRBJ2-7,CASSEALRDEQYF
TRBV6-2/TRBV6-3,TRBJ1-1,CASSQLGVPNTEAFF
TRBV15,TRBJ1-5,CATSRQGQGSNQPQHF
TRBV18,TRBJ1-1,CASLTSGPGTEAFF
TRBV10-3,TRBJ1-1,CAISATSNTEAFF
TRBV20-1,TRBJ1-1,CSALQRNTEAFF
TRBV3-1,TRBJ2-7,CASSNRGDSYEQYF
TRBV30,TRBJ2-3,CAWSGIPTDTQYF
TRBV29-1,TRBJ1-1,CSVEAENTEAFF
TRBV7-2,TRBJ2-1,CASSLRFRQYNEQFF
TRBV6-6,TRBJ2-5,CASKADAVGTQYF
TRBV5-1,TRBJ2-2,CASSLEQGVNTGELFF
TRBV12-3/TRBV12-4,TRBJ2-3,CASSDPSGTRTDTQYF